What follows is one T cell receptor beta chain and its context. Antigen: not known. This entry comes from a study of cytomegalovirus exposure and HLA in healthy donors. Study results and caveats: DRB1 had the most TCR associations and HLA-C the fewest, a later analysis found, with rates varying by HLA locus.

Both 60 Vbeta primers and 13 Jbeta primers went into the PCR. As handled by the study authors: Roughly 80 million unique TCR beta chains, roughly 11 million shared, were counted in a later analysis. Profiling relied on immunoSEQ multiplex PCR, and the TCRdb table lists in-frame clones only, not all of them. That table gives V, J and clone size, and the DNA gave D and trimming. The repertoire includes approximately 89,000 clones, about 80% of them detected once, and roughly a tenth sits in the top ten. Germline V lookup: CDR1 MNHNS, CDR2 SASEGT. Germline trimming cut 6 bases from V and 4 bases from J; bases unmatched to any gene: 3. CDR3 size: 14 residues. Each of the donors was a healthy bone marrow donor.

The J gene is TRBJ1-4, the V gene TRBV6-1, with 9 bases matching TRBD1. This TCR came from a man under 40 in good health and CMV-seropositive. Sequencing used PBMCs. For the CDR3, the DNA is TGTGCCAGCAGCTCGACAGGGGGTAATGAAAAACTGTTTTTT. Its translation: CASSSTGGNEKLFF.